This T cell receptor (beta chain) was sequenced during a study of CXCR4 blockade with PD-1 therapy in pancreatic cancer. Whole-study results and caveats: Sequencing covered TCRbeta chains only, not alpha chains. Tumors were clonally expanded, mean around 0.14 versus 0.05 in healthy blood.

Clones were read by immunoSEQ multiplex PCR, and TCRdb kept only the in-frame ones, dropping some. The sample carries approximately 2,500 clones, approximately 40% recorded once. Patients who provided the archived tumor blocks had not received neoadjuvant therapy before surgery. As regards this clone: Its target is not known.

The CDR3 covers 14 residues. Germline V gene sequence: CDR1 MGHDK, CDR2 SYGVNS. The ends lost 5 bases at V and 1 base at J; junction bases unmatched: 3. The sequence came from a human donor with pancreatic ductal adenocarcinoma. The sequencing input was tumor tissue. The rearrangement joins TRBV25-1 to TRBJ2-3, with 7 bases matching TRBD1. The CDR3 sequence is CASSPGQGTDTQYF. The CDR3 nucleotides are TGTGCCAGCAGTCCCGGACAGGGCACAGATACGCAGTATTTT.